This TCR beta chain was sequenced for a study of blood T cell repertoires in COVID-19. As for the study in general: Some COVID-19 samples were acute and others convalescent; all came from the United States, Italy and Spain. In each case, the material was cDNA or gDNA derived from T cells, B-cell-depleted T cells, or PBMCs.

Authors' methods: The authors estimated nucleated cell counts from reference gene primer amplification. Assay used: immunoSEQ multiplex PCR; TCRdb lists only in-frame clones, some missing. From that table come the V and J calls and clone size; the DNA was used to work out D and trimming. The top ten clones hold under 8% of a sample with about 330,000 clones, roughly nine tenths of them seen once. The CDR3 runs to 13 residues. Trimming removed 4 bases from V and 6 bases from J, with 12 bases in between. Germline assignment: CDR1 GTSNPN and CDR2 SVGIG (reference sequence). The chain carries TRBV30 and TRBJ2-2, with D perhaps TRBD1 (5 bases). This clonotype was sampled from a man younger than 35 who had recovered from COVID-19. What was sequenced was peripheral blood. The CDR3 region has the DNA TGTGCCTGGAACCGCGGACATCCCGGGGAGCTGTTTTTT. The encoded protein is CAWNRGHPGELFF.